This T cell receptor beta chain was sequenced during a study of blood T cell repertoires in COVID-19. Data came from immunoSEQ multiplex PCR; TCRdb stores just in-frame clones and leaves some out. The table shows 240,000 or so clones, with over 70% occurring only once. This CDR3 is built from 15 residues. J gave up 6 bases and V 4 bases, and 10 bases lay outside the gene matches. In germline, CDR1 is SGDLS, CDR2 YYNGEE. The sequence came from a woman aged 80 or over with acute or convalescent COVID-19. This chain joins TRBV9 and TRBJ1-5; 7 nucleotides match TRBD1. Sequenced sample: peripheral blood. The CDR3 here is CASSPTDRAGQPQHF. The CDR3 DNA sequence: TGTGCCAGCAGCCCCACCGACAGGGCTGGTCAGCCCCAGCATTTT.